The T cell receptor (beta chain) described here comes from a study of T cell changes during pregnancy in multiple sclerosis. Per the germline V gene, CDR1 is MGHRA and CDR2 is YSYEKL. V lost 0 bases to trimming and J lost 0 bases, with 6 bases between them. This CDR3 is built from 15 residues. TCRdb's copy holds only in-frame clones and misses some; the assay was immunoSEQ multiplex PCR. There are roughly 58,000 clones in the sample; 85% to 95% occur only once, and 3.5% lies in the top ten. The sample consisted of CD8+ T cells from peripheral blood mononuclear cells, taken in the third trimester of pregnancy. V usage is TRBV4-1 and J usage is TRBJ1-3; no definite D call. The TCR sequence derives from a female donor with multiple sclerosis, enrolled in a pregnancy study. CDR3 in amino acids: CASSQEATSGNTIYF. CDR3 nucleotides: TGCGCCAGCAGCCAAGAGGCCACCTCTGGAAACACCATATATTTT.